Following are 28 T cell receptor beta chains from one sample sequenced in a study of memory B cells and T cells in multiple sclerosis. TCRdb's copy holds only in-frame clones and misses some; the assay was immunoSEQ multiplex PCR. The table has around 14,000 clones, 69% seen once; the top ten hold about 2.5%. The sequenced sample was memory (CD45RO+) CD4+ T cells from blood. These receptors were obtained from a human donor with multiple sclerosis.

The chain has TRBV30 and TRBJ2-7; TRBD2 matches at 11 bases. This CDR3 contains 15 residues. Germline values: CDR1 GTSNPN, CDR2 SVGIG (reference sequence). Losses at the gene ends were 1 base for V and 6 bases for J; bases not matched to a gene: 8. The CDR3 bases are TGTGCCTGGAGTGGGGGGACTAGCGGACTCGGCGAGCAGTACTTC. Its protein product is CAWSGGTSGLGEQYF.

The chain carries TRBV19 and TRBJ1-5; D is perhaps TRBD1 (5 bases). Germline lookup yields CDR1 LNHDA and CDR2 SQIVND (reference sequence). Trimming took 7 bases from V and 6 from J, leaving 19 bases between them. This CDR3 region has 15 residues. As DNA, the CDR3 is TGTGCCAGTACTGTGCGGGGACGTGAGCGTCAGCCCCAGCATTTT. Its protein is CASTVRGRERQPQHF.

The chain links TRBV5-4 to TRBJ1-6; the match to TRBD1 covers 8 bases. This CDR3 has 14 amino acids. Trimming at V came to 4 bases and at J to 6 bases, leaving 3 bases not matched to a gene. From germline, CDR1 is SGHNT and CDR2 YYREEE (reference sequence). The CDR3 loop is CASSPGQANSPLHF. In DNA, the CDR3 is TGTGCCAGCAGCCCGGGACAGGCTAATTCACCCCTCCACTTT.

DNA of the CDR3: TGTGCCAGCAGTGTTAGAGGCAACTACGAGCAGTACTTC. It encodes CASSVRGNYEQYF. This chain connects TRBV2 to TRBJ2-7, with D unclear. This CDR3 is 13 amino acids long. The V gene lost 4 bases and the J gene lost 3 bases, with 10 bases spanning the gap. Germline CDR1 SNHLY, CDR2 FYNNEI.

This chain joins TRBV7-3 and TRBJ2-7; D call uncertain. V was pared by 1 base and J by 0 bases, with 13 bases between. This CDR3 comprises 16 residues. Germline CDR1 reads SGHTA; CDR2 reads FQGTGA. CDR3 nucleotide sequence: TGTGCCAGCAGCTTAATCGGTAGCCTAGGCTCCTACGAGCAGTACTTC. Its translation: CASSLIGSLGSYEQYF.

This chain connects TRBV5-1 to TRBJ2-3, with 8 bases lining up with TRBD2. Germline loops: CDR1 SGHRS, CDR2 YFSETQ. CDR3 length: 16 amino acids. Unmatched junction bases numbered 5, after V lost 0 bases and J lost 2 bases. The CDR3 loop reads CASSLAGGESTDTQYF. The DNA of the CDR3 is TGCGCCAGCAGCTTGGCCGGGGGGGAGTCCACAGATACGCAGTATTTT.

The CDR3 sequence is CASQVEQGARGYTF. The CDR3 DNA follows: TGTGCCAGTCAAGTGGAGCAGGGGGCGCGTGGCTACACCTTC. The genes are TRBV2 and TRBJ1-2; TRBD1 aligns across 8 bases. The CDR3 is made up of 14 amino acids. V lost 9 bases to trimming and J lost 7 bases; unmatched junction nucleotides: 13. The V gene's germline CDR1 is SNHLY and CDR2 FYNNEI.

V usage is TRBV6-1 and J usage is TRBJ2-1; D remains ambiguous. The V gene lost 5 bases and the J gene lost 8 bases, with 7 bases spanning the gap. The CDR3 is made up of 11 amino acids. From germline, CDR1 is MNHNS and CDR2 SASEGT. As DNA, the CDR3 is TGTGCCAGCAGTTACCTAGATGAGCAGTTCTTC. Its translation is CASSYLDEQFF.

This CDR3 is CASERTSGSENEQFF. In DNA form, the CDR3 reads TGTGCCAGCGAAAGGACTAGCGGGAGCGAAAATGAGCAGTTCTTC. The V and J genes are TRBV2 and TRBJ2-1, with 13 bases aligning to TRBD2. This CDR3 has 15 residues. With 8 bases clipped from V and 7 bases from J, the junction kept 8 bases outside the gene matches. Germline values: CDR1 SNHLY, CDR2 FYNNEI.

This clone was detected once. The rearrangement uses TRBV5-1 and TRBJ2-3; maybe TRBD1 (5 bases). Germline V gene sequence: CDR1 SGHRS, CDR2 YFSETQ. Trimming took off 4 bases at V and 3 bases at J, with 12 bases between the two ends. The CDR3 loop spans 14 amino acids. DNA of the CDR3: TGCGCCAGCAGCCCTTACCCAGGGACAGATACGCAGTATTTT. As protein: CASSPYPGTDTQYF.

The gene calls are TRBV29-1 and TRBJ1-5; the match to TRBD1 covers 9 bases. CDR1 is SQVTM, CDR2 ANQGSEA, per germline. Trimming removed 6 bases from V and 4 bases from J; junction bases left unmatched: 4. The CDR3 covers 13 residues. As DNA, the CDR3 is TGCAGCGTCGGGGGGACAGGGAATCAGCCCCAGCATTTT. It yields the protein CSVGGTGNQPQHF.

The V call is TRBV7-8, the J call TRBJ1-2; D possibly corresponds to TRBD1 (5 bases). V was trimmed by 1 base and J by 7 bases, leaving 13 bases between them. CDR1 SGHVS and CDR2 FQNEAQ come from the germline V gene. CDR3 length: 14 amino acids. The CDR3: CASSLDYQGGGYTF. The CDR3 bases are TGTGCCAGCAGCTTAGACTACCAGGGAGGTGGCTACACCTTC.

This chain links TRBV2 with TRBJ1-6; 11 bases are a match to TRBD1. Germline values: CDR1 SNHLY, CDR2 FYNNEI. V was clipped by 8 bases and J by 3 bases; unmatched bases: 3. The CDR3 consists of 15 residues. DNA for the CDR3: TGTGCCAGCGGACAGGGGGCGATCTATAATTCACCCCTCCACTTT. Translation: CASGQGAIYNSPLHF.

The chain recombines TRBV5-1 with TRBJ2-5; D remains ambiguous. The CDR3 has 12 amino acids. Germline-derived CDR1 and CDR2 are SGHRS and YFSETQ. V was clipped by 5 bases and J by 0 bases, with 5 bases between them. This CDR3 reads CASSSNQETQYF. The CDR3 bases are TGCGCCAGCAGTTCTAACCAAGAGACCCAGTACTTC.

The rearrangement uses TRBV14 and TRBJ2-1, with 11 positions matching TRBD2. Germline CDR1 SGHDN, CDR2 FVKESK. The CDR3 is 18 amino acids. The J segment lost 3 bases and the V segment lost 3 bases, leaving 10 bases of the junction unmatched. CDR3 DNA: TGTGCCAGCAGCCACCACTGGGCTAGCGGGAGGAGCTACAATGAGCAGTTCTTC. This codes for CASSHHWASGRSYNEQFF.

The genes are TRBV11-2 and TRBJ2-5; D remains unclear. Germline CDR1 SGHAT, CDR2 FQNNGV. The V and J ends lost 0 bases and 2 bases respectively, with 10 bases between them. There are 15 residues in the CDR3. The CDR3 protein is CASSLDLGVQETQYF. DNA for the CDR3: TGTGCCAGCAGCTTAGATCTTGGAGTTCAAGAGACCCAGTACTTC.

The genes are TRBV6-1 and TRBJ1-4; no clear D. Trimming pared 5 bases from V and 5 bases from J, leaving 12 bases between. The V gene's germline CDR1 is MNHNS and CDR2 SASEGT. This CDR3 region has 14 residues. DNA of the CDR3: TGTGCCAGCAGTCATCCCTCCAGGAATGAAAAACTGTTTTTT. Amino acid sequence: CASSHPSRNEKLFF.

This chain joins TRBV4-2 and TRBJ2-3; 7 bases map to TRBD2. V was clipped by 4 bases and J by 5 bases; unmatched bases: 15. Germline values: CDR1 LGHNA, CDR2 YNFKEQ. This CDR3 has 17 residues. The CDR3 sequence: CASSRLLGRVGRDTQYF. The CDR3 DNA is TGTGCCAGCAGCCGCCTACTAGGGAGGGTTGGTAGAGATACGCAGTATTTT.

This clone appeared a few times. CDR3 nucleotide sequence: TGTGCCAGCAGCAAAAGGGGGGACAGGGAGACTAACTATGGCTACACCTTC. This codes for CASSKRGDRETNYGYTF. V is TRBV21-1 and J is TRBJ1-2; the listed D gene, TRBD1, was not tested against the DNA. TRBV21-1 is classified as a pseudogene. The CDR3 contains 17 residues.

The V call is TRBV30, the J call TRBJ1-2; TRBD1 agrees at 8 bases. Germline-derived CDR1 and CDR2 are GTSNPN and SVGIG (reference sequence). The length of the CDR3 is 13 residues. Germline trimming cut 5 bases from V and 4 bases from J; bases unmatched to any gene: 6. The CDR3 is CAWSGTGFYGYTF. The CDR3 DNA sequence: TGTGCCTGGTCCGGGACAGGCTTCTATGGCTACACCTTC.

This clone came up a few times. The chain links TRBV19 to TRBJ2-7; perhaps TRBD2 as D (7 bases). Germline CDR1 and CDR2: LNHDA and SQIVND (reference sequence). V was clipped by 2 bases and J by 2 bases, with 16 bases between them. The CDR3 loop spans 16 amino acids. CDR3 bases: TGTGCCAGTAGTATATTTGGGGGCGCGGGAGCCTACGAGCAGTACTTC. It specifies CASSIFGGAGAYEQYF.

A single count supports this clone. The junction differs from germline at one of its ends, possibly a read error. The chain carries TRBV7-7 and TRBJ2-6; TRBD2 matches 9 bases. The CDR3 totals 19 residues. Germline lookup yields CDR1 SSHAT and CDR2 FNYEAQ (reference sequence). DNA of the CDR3: TGTGCTAGCAGCCCCTCTCGGGTAGCGGGAGTAGTTGGGGCCAACGTCCTGACTTTC. This gives the protein CASSPSRVAGVVGANVLTF. The variable domain in full, completed from reference TRBV7-7 and TRBJ2-6, reads GAGVSQSPRYKVTKRGQDVTLRCDPISSHATLYWYQQALGQGPEFLTYFNYEAQPDKSGLPSDRFSAERPEGSISTLTIQRTEQRDSAMYRCASSPSRVAGVVGANVLTFGAGSRLTVL.

The CDR3 is CASSLLRVTEAFF. The CDR3 coding sequence is TGTGCCAGCAGCTTGCTCAGGGTCACTGAAGCTTTCTTT. The chain is built from TRBV5-4 and TRBJ1-1, with D perhaps TRBD1 (5 bases). CDR1 and CDR2 (germline): SGHNT, YYREEE (reference sequence). This CDR3 spans 13 amino acids. The V gene lost 1 base and the J gene lost 4 bases, with 8 bases spanning the gap.

The rearrangement joins TRBV6-1 to TRBJ1-3; no firm D call. CDR1 MNHNS and CDR2 SASEGT come from the germline V gene. The V gene lost 6 bases and the J gene lost 2 bases, with 11 bases spanning the gap. The CDR3 has 14 amino acids. CDR3 nucleotides: TGTGCCAGCAGCATAGGCGGGCCTGGAAACACCATATATTTT. Translated: CASSIGGPGNTIYF.

The chain links TRBV4-1 to TRBJ2-5; D remains unclear. V dropped 1 base and J dropped 0 bases, with 6 bases sitting between them. The length of the CDR3 is 14 residues. The germline gives CDR1 MGHRA, CDR2 YSYEKL. In DNA form, the CDR3 reads TGCGCCAGCAGCCAAGCTACGTACCAAGAGACCCAGTACTTC. Its protein product is CASSQATYQETQYF.

This rearrangement joins TRBV11-2 to TRBJ1-1, with 8 bases that match TRBD1. Germline V gene sequence: CDR1 SGHAT, CDR2 FQNNGV. With V trimmed by 5 bases and J by 7 bases, 9 bases remained unmatched. The CDR3 sequence is 14 residues long. CDR3 coding DNA: TGTGCCAGCAGCCGCACGGGACAGGCAAATGAAGCTTTCTTT. Amino acids: CASSRTGQANEAFF.

The chain recombines TRBV18 with TRBJ2-1, with D perhaps TRBD2 (6 bases). The germline CDR1 and CDR2 sequences are KGHSH and LQKENI. V was trimmed by 6 bases and J by 2 bases, leaving 17 bases between them. This CDR3 contains 16 residues. The CDR3 reads CASSPGRGGTYNEQFF. The CDR3 DNA sequence: TGTGCCAGCTCCCCGGGGCGGGGAGGTACCTACAATGAGCAGTTCTTC.

This clone was seen only a few times. The junction and the germline gene differ at one end; a read error may be behind it. The gene calls are TRBV6-6 and TRBJ1-2, with D unclear. Per the germline V gene, CDR1 is MNHNY and CDR2 is SVGAGI (reference sequence). CDR3 length: 12 amino acids. The CDR3 sequence is CAISESDYGYTF. CDR3 sequence (DNA): TGTGCCATCAGTGAGTCGGACTATGGCTACACCTTC.